The 27 T cell receptor beta chains below come from one sample, sequenced in a study of blood T cell repertoires in COVID-19. This table comes from immunoSEQ multiplex PCR, and its TCRdb copy is limited to in-frame clones, with some not included. The sample yields tens of thousands of clones, approximately 86% seen once. The sequencing sample was made of peripheral blood. Source of these receptors: a human donor with active COVID-19. The donor label of this sample is uncertain.

This clone has a single count. J is TRBJ1-2 and V is TRBV2; TRBD1 matches 9 bases. The CDR3 is made up of 16 amino acids. The V segment lost 3 bases and the J segment 8 bases; nucleotides outside the gene matches: 13. Germline CDR1 and CDR2: SNHLY and FYNNEI. The CDR3 region is CASSEAIQGATGGYTF. The CDR3 DNA sequence: TGTGCCAGCAGTGAGGCGATACAGGGGGCAACGGGAGGCTACACCTTC.

The chain employs TRBV3-1 (or the pseudogene TRBV3-2) and TRBJ1-2, with D perhaps matching TRBD1 (6 bases). The CDR3 is made up of 17 amino acids. V dropped 1 base and J dropped 0 bases, with 15 bases sitting between them. Germline V gene sequence: CDR1 LGHDT, CDR2 YNNKEL (reference sequence). CDR3 amino acids: CASSQVSGDTSNYGYTF. Here the CDR3 DNA reads TGTGCCAGCAGCCAAGTGTCCGGGGACACTTCTAACTATGGCTACACCTTC.

The chain uses TRBV2 and TRBJ2-7; no clear D. Germline CDR1 reads SNHLY; CDR2 reads FYNNEI. The V end was cut by 5 bases, the J end by 3 bases, with 5 bases between. This CDR3 spans 11 amino acids. The CDR3 is CASSSFYEQYF. Here the CDR3 DNA reads TGTGCCAGCAGTTCTTTCTACGAGCAGTACTTC.

The rearrangement joins TRBV5-8 to TRBJ1-5, with D maybe TRBD1 (6 bases). Germline CDR1 is SGHTS and CDR2 is YDEGEE. This CDR3 is built from 15 residues. Trimming shortened V by 0 bases and J by 2 bases, and 9 bases separated the two germline ends. The CDR3 sequence: CASSLGSGGNQPQHF. The CDR3 DNA reads TGTGCCAGCAGCTTGGGTTCAGGGGGCAATCAGCCCCAGCATTTT. The full variable domain, in which reference TRBV5-8 and TRBJ1-5 provide the parts outside the CDR3, is EAGVTQSPTHLIKTRGQQATLRCSPISGHTSVYWYQQALGLGLQFLLWYDEGEERNRGNFPPRFSGRQFPNYSSELNVNALELEDSALYLCASSLGSGGNQPQHFGDGTRLSIL.

This clone was picked up one time. This sequence joins TRBV7-3 and TRBJ1-1; 9 bases agree with TRBD1. This CDR3 comprises 14 residues. The V and J ends lost 3 bases and 4 bases, in that order; junction bases with no gene match: 3. Germline V gene data show CDR1 as SGHTA and CDR2 as FQGTGA. CDR3 sequence reads: CASSLTGGGTEAFF. CDR3 nucleotides: TGTGCCAGCAGCTTGACAGGGGGTGGCACTGAAGCTTTCTTT.

The chain carries TRBV2 and TRBJ2-7; D might be TRBD1 (5 bases). Germline assignment: CDR1 SNHLY and CDR2 FYNNEI. V was shortened by 6 bases and J by 3 bases, with 12 bases between the two germline ends. The CDR3 is made up of 13 amino acids. The CDR3 nucleotides read TGTGCCAGCAGGGCGACAGTACTCTACGAGCAGTACTTC. It encodes CASRATVLYEQYF.

The chain carries TRBV18 and TRBJ2-1; D is ambiguous. The length of the CDR3 is 13 residues. Trimming stripped 3 bases from V and 7 bases from J, with 10 bases between. Germline-derived CDR1 and CDR2 are KGHSH and LQKENI. The CDR3 DNA reads TGTGCCAGCTCACCGACAAACAGAAATGAGCAGTTCTTC. Its protein is CASSPTNRNEQFF.

The DNA for the CDR3 is TGTGCCAGCAGTGAATTAGCGGGAGCTTTCAATGAGCAGTTCTTC. As protein: CASSELAGAFNEQFF. This chain uses TRBV6-1 with TRBJ2-1, with 9 bases identical to TRBD2. Germline CDR1 is MNHNS and CDR2 is SASEGT. This CDR3 is 15 amino acids long. Trimming took 2 bases from V and 6 from J; bases not matched to a gene: 5.

This clone appeared a single time. The rearrangement joins TRBV7-9 to TRBJ1-1; the match to TRBD1 covers 7 bases. The CDR3 has 13 amino acids. J lost 1 base, V lost 7 bases, and 3 bases had no gene match. Germline CDR1 SEHNR, CDR2 FQNEAQ (reference sequence). CDR3 coding DNA: TGTGCCAGCACCCAGGGGGGGAACACTGAAGCTTTCTTT. This codes for CASTQGGNTEAFF.

This chain links TRBV6-5 with TRBJ2-3; D not certain. V was trimmed by 6 bases and J by 3 bases, leaving 10 bases between them. Germline lookup yields CDR1 MNHEY and CDR2 SVGAGI. This CDR3 has 13 residues. CDR3 in amino acids: CASSPRLTDTQYF. The CDR3, as DNA: TGTGCCAGCAGCCCGCGATTAACAGATACGCAGTATTTT.

V and J are TRBV7-9 and TRBJ2-2; tentatively, D is TRBD1 (6 bases). The V and J ends lost 4 bases and 7 bases respectively, with 10 bases between them. Germline V gene data show CDR1 as SEHNR and CDR2 as FQNEAQ (reference sequence). There are 13 residues in the CDR3. The DNA of the CDR3 is TGTGCCAGCAGCTATGGGGGCATCGGGGAGCTGTTTTTT. As protein: CASSYGGIGELFF.

The rearrangement joins TRBV7-9 to TRBJ2-7; maybe TRBD1 (6 bases). V dropped 5 bases and J dropped 4 bases, with 9 bases sitting between them. CDR1 is SEHNR, CDR2 FQNEAQ, per germline (reference sequence). The CDR3 spans 12 residues. CDR3 in amino acids: CASSRQEYEQYF. The CDR3 DNA sequence: TGTGCCAGCAGCCGACAGGAGTACGAGCAGTACTTC.

This rearrangement joins TRBV11-3 to TRBJ1-3; D is undetermined. Germline V gene data show CDR1 as SGHNT and CDR2 as YENEEA. CDR3 length: 17 residues. The V gene lost 7 bases and the J gene lost 4 bases, with 23 bases spanning the gap. The CDR3 coding sequence is TGTGCCAGCATTTCCGCCCCCCGCAGGTCCTCCGGAAACACCATATATTTT. This translates into CASISAPRRSSGNTIYF.

The J gene is TRBJ2-2, the V gene TRBV9; maybe TRBD2 (7 bases). Germline lookup yields CDR1 SGDLS and CDR2 YYNGEE. This CDR3 comprises 17 residues. V lost 0 bases and J 3 bases, leaving 15 bases between the germline ends. The CDR3 DNA is TGTGCCAGCAGCGTAGGAGGCGGGGGCGGCGACACCGGGGAGCTGTTTTTT. Translated: CASSVGGGGGDTGELFF.

The table lists this clone with a few counts. The chain has TRBV6-2 or TRBV6-3 and TRBJ1-5; D is unresolved. The CDR3 consists of 12 residues. Deletions cut 5 bases from V and 7 bases from J, with 9 bases between. CDR1 is MNHEY, CDR2 SVGEGT, per germline. CDR3 in DNA: TGTGCCAGCAGTAGAGGCCGGCAGCCCCAGCATTTT. It translates to CASSRGRQPQHF.

This chain uses TRBV11-2 with TRBJ2-5; 9 positions agree with TRBD1. Losses at the gene ends were 3 bases for V and 5 bases for J; bases not matched to a gene: 7. The CDR3 has 15 residues. Looked up from germline, CDR1 is SGHAT and CDR2 is FQNNGV. CDR3: CASSFRDRDSETQYF. CDR3 nucleotides: TGTGCCAGCAGCTTCCGGGACAGGGATTCGGAGACCCAGTACTTC.

The rearrangement uses TRBV11-1 and TRBJ2-7; TRBD2 aligns across 7 bases. This CDR3 comprises 14 residues. J gave up 1 base and V 1 base, and 1 base lay outside the gene matches. CDR1 is SGHAT and CDR2 is FQDESV in the germline V gene (reference sequence). CDR3 coding DNA: TGTGCCAGCAGCTTAGGACTAGCTTCCTACGAGCAGTACTTC. Its protein product is CASSLGLASYEQYF.

The V and J genes are TRBV7-9 and TRBJ1-2, with D possibly being TRBD1 (5 bases). The germline V gene encodes CDR1 SEHNR and CDR2 FQNEAQ (reference sequence). The length of the CDR3 is 12 residues. V shed 3 bases and J shed 6 bases, with 8 bases lying between them. CDR3 nucleotide sequence: TGTGCCAGCAGCTTGACAGCGAATGGCTACACCTTC. It translates to CASSLTANGYTF.

This chain joins TRBV2 and TRBJ2-7, with 11 bases that match TRBD1. V dropped 2 bases and J dropped 5; count of bases not matched to a gene: 2. There are 14 residues in the CDR3. Germline values: CDR1 SNHLY, CDR2 FYNNEI. The CDR3: CASSEWTGGHEQYF. CDR3 coding DNA: TGTGCCAGCAGTGAATGGACAGGGGGCCACGAGCAGTACTTC.

The rearrangement uses TRBV6-5 and TRBJ2-7; TRBD1 matches 7 bases. Per germline, CDR1 MNHEY and CDR2 SVGAGI. The ends lost 1 base at V and 2 bases at J; junction bases unmatched: 5. The CDR3 totals 15 residues. The CDR3 nucleotides read TGTGCCAGCAGTTACTTCCGGACAGGAGCCTACGAGCAGTACTTC. The encoded protein is CASSYFRTGAYEQYF.

This clone was observed a single time. This chain links TRBV5-1 with TRBJ1-2; no clear D. CDR3 length equals 14 residues. Germline loops: CDR1 SGHRS, CDR2 YFSETQ. V was trimmed by 0 bases and J by 4 bases, leaving 10 bases between them. The CDR3 DNA sequence: TGCGCCAGCAGCTTGGATCGGGGAACCTATGGCTACACCTTC. Its translation: CASSLDRGTYGYTF.

The chain employs TRBV18 and TRBJ1-3; 7 bases are shared with TRBD1. Germline trimming cut 4 bases from V and 0 bases from J; bases unmatched to any gene: 12. CDR1 and CDR2 (germline): KGHSH, LQKENI. This CDR3 has 18 residues. CDR3 DNA sequence: TGTGCCAGCTCACTGTCGACAGGGAGGTATCGCTCTGGAAACACCATATATTTT. It codes for CASSLSTGRYRSGNTIYF.

The V and J genes are TRBV2 and TRBJ2-3, with D possibly matching TRBD1 (5 bases). Germline-derived CDR1 and CDR2 are SNHLY and FYNNEI. The CDR3 is 14 residues long. V was shortened by 5 bases and J by 0 bases, with 9 bases between the two germline ends. CDR3 nucleotides: TGTGCCAGCAGTCGACAGCAAAGCACAGATACGCAGTATTTT. It is translated as CASSRQQSTDTQYF.

J is TRBJ1-4 and V is TRBV7-3; D uncertain. The CDR3 is 12 residues long. Looked up from germline, CDR1 is SGHTA and CDR2 is FQGTGA. V was pared by 2 bases and J by 8 bases, with 6 bases between. The CDR3, as DNA: TGTGCCAGCAGCTTATGGCCGGAAAAACTGTTTTTT. This sequence encodes CASSLWPEKLFF.

V and J are TRBV15 and TRBJ2-5, with TRBD2 matching 12 bases. The V gene's germline CDR1 is LNHNV and CDR2 YYDKDF (reference sequence). V was pared by 5 bases and J by 1 base, with 5 bases of the junction left unmatched. This CDR3 region has 16 residues. CDR3 sequence (DNA): TGTGCCACCAGCGATTCTAGCGGGGGGGTCCAAGAGACCCAGTACTTC. Its protein is CATSDSSGGVQETQYF.

This chain links TRBV7-9 with TRBJ2-3; D gene ambiguous. Germline assignment: CDR1 SEHNR and CDR2 FQNEAQ (reference sequence). V lost 5 bases and J 1 base, leaving 10 bases between the germline ends. The CDR3 loop spans 14 amino acids. This chain's CDR3 is CASSPVAGTDTQYF. The CDR3 DNA follows: TGTGCCAGCAGCCCAGTCGCCGGCACAGATACGCAGTATTTT.

The rearrangement uses TRBV21-1 and TRBJ2-4; the table names TRBD2, a call not compared with the DNA. TRBV21-1 is reported as a pseudogene. CDR3 size: 16 residues. The CDR3 DNA reads TGTGCCAGCAGCCAAGGGGAGGTGCTAGCCAAAAACATTCAGTACTTC. Translated, it gives CASSQGEVLAKNIQYF.